One sample yielded the 23 T cell receptor beta chains listed below, sequenced in a study of T-cell reconstitution after alpha-beta-depleted transplantation in children. TCRbeta library construction was performed incorporating unique molecular identifiers. TCRdb called the PCR reads again in MiXCR, with one record for every CDR3 protein. This sample carries about 280,000 distinct CDR3 sequences, roughly 12% of them seen once, and the ten largest clones take less than 25%. The sample consisted of peripheral blood, taken 180 days after TCRalphabeta/CD19-depleted stem cell transplant. All receptors come from a male patient under 10 years old who had a stem cell transplant for chronic granulomatous disease, so the T cells may come from the graft donor.

This clonotype occurred many times. The V gene is TRBV28, the J gene TRBJ2-1; the D call may be TRBD1 or TRBD2 (6 bases each). Looked up from germline, CDR1 is MDHEN and CDR2 is SYDVKM. CDR3 size: 14 residues. V dropped 6 bases and J dropped 3 bases, with 12 bases sitting between them. This CDR3 is CASRGGQLYNEQFF. CDR3 in DNA: TGTGCCAGCAGGGGGGGACAACTCTACAATGAGCAGTTCTTC.

CDR3 DNA sequence: TGTGCCAGCAGCTTCGGGGGCTTAAGCACAGATACGCAGTATTTT. Residues: CASSFGGLSTDTQYF. The J gene is TRBJ2-3, the V gene TRBV5-4, with D perhaps assigned TRBD1 or TRBD2 (6 bases each). The CDR3 extends over 15 amino acids. V was shortened by 2 bases and J by 0 bases, with 10 bases between the two germline ends. Germline V gene data show CDR1 as SGHNT and CDR2 as YYREEE (reference sequence).

With regard to this clonotype: A much larger clone sits a single nucleotide away, making a read error possible. V usage is TRBV9 and J usage is TRBJ2-3; D is perhaps TRBD2 (6 bases). CDR1 SGDLS and CDR2 YYNGEE come from the germline V gene. V lost 0 bases, J lost 1 base, and 12 bases lay in between. This CDR3 comprises 16 residues. CDR3 sequence: CASSVGNTGGTDTQYF. DNA for the CDR3: TGTGCCAGCAGCGTAGGAAACACGGGGGGCACAGATACGCAGTATTTT.

This clonotype was seen many times. This chain connects TRBV29-1 to TRBJ2-5, with D tentatively TRBD2 (7 bases). Germline assignment: CDR1 SQVTM and CDR2 ANQGSEA. Trimming took off 0 bases at V and 4 bases at J, with 18 bases between the two ends. The CDR3 runs 16 residues. The CDR3 spells CSVEEEPRGARETQYF. For the CDR3, the DNA is TGCAGCGTTGAAGAGGAGCCTCGGGGGGCTCGAGAGACCCAGTACTTC.

This clonotype appeared many times. The rearrangement uses TRBV20-1 and TRBJ2-7; D remains ambiguous. The CDR3 spans 16 residues. CDR1 DFQATT and CDR2 SNEGSKA come from the germline V gene (reference sequence). The ends were cut back, 0 bases at V and 0 bases at J, with 15 bases in the middle. The CDR3 here is CSARDGAATFSYEQYF. The DNA for the CDR3 is TGCAGTGCTAGAGATGGTGCGGCAACCTTCTCCTACGAGCAGTACTTC.

This clonotype was seen ten or more times. V usage is TRBV9 and J usage is TRBJ2-5, with TRBD1 identical over 7 bases. The CDR3 runs to 17 residues. V dropped 2 bases and J dropped 0; count of bases not matched to a gene: 10. The germline gives CDR1 SGDLS, CDR2 YYNGEE. Here the CDR3 DNA reads TGTGCCAGCAGCGTGGTCACCGGGACAGAGAACCAAGAGACCCAGTACTTC. This gives the protein CASSVVTGTENQETQYF.

At least ten counts were recorded for this clonotype. The chain uses TRBV29-1 and TRBJ1-1; a possible D gene is TRBD1 (6 bases). The length of the CDR3 is 10 residues. Germline assignment: CDR1 SQVTM and CDR2 ANQGSEA. The V end lost 4 bases, the J end lost 11 bases, and 11 bases lay between the germline ends. For the CDR3, the DNA is TGCAGCGTTGGGGGACACGGGGCTTTCTTT. Protein: CSVGGHGAFF.

This chain links TRBV20-1 with TRBJ1-6, with 7 bases lining up with TRBD1. Germline CDR1 DFQATT, CDR2 SNEGSKA (reference sequence). The length of the CDR3 is 13 residues. With V trimmed by 1 base and J by 7 bases, 1 base remained unmatched. The chain's CDR3 is CSARVGQNSPLHF. In nucleotides, the CDR3 is TGCAGTGCTAGAGTGGGACAGAATTCACCCCTCCACTTT.

This clonotype was detected many times. J is TRBJ2-7 and V is TRBV5-1; D unresolved. Per the germline V gene, CDR1 is SGHRS and CDR2 is YFSETQ. The CDR3 has 14 residues. Trimming removed 1 base from V and 2 bases from J, with 10 bases in between. The CDR3, as DNA: TGCGCCAGCAGCTTGAGCCGACTCACCTACGAGCAGTACTTC. It translates to CASSLSRLTYEQYF.

This clonotype has at least ten counts. The chain employs TRBV7-9 and TRBJ1-6; 8 bases map to TRBD1. This CDR3 spans 14 amino acids. Looked up from germline, CDR1 is SEHNR and CDR2 is FQNEAQ (reference sequence). The V and J ends lost 6 bases and 6 bases, in that order; junction bases with no gene match: 4. This chain's CDR3 is CASSVQGVNSPLHF. CDR3 in DNA: TGTGCCAGCAGTGTACAGGGGGTTAATTCACCCCTCCACTTT.

This clonotype was detected many times. The chain uses TRBV5-1 and TRBJ2-5; 10 positions agree with TRBD2. With 4 bases clipped from V and 2 bases from J, the junction kept 5 bases outside the gene matches. The CDR3 has 15 residues. Germline CDR1 SGHRS, CDR2 YFSETQ. The CDR3 bases are TGCGCCAGCAGCATTAGCGGGAGGATTCAAGAGACCCAGTACTTC. Its translation: CASSISGRIQETQYF.

This clonotype came up many times. The J gene is TRBJ2-1, the V gene TRBV10-3; 7 bases match TRBD2. V trimming: 1 base; J trimming: 6 bases; junction bases outside the gene matches: 6. This CDR3 comprises 15 residues. Germline assignment: CDR1 ENHRY and CDR2 SYGVKD. In nucleotides, the CDR3 is TGTGCCATCAGTGAGTTTGGGGGAGGGCCCAATGAGCAGTTCTTC. Translation gives CAISEFGGGPNEQFF.

This clonotype was seen repeatedly, ten times or more. The V gene is TRBV18, the J gene TRBJ2-1; TRBD2 matches at 8 bases. Trimming cost V 4 bases and J 2 bases; bases outside gene matches: 4. The CDR3 totals 15 residues. Germline V gene lookup returns CDR1 KGHSH and CDR2 LQKENI. CDR3 loop: CASSLGTRTYNEQFF. The CDR3 region has the DNA TGTGCCAGCTCACTCGGGACTAGGACCTACAATGAGCAGTTCTTC.

This clonotype was picked up many times. In DNA form, the CDR3 reads TGCGCCAGCAGCCCCGGCGCGCGATCGTACAATGAGCAGTTCTTC. Protein: CASSPGARSYNEQFF. The V gene is TRBV4-1, the J gene TRBJ2-1, with unresolved D. CDR3 length equals 15 residues. Germline V lookup: CDR1 MGHRA, CDR2 YSYEKL. V lost 4 bases and J lost 4, with 14 bases in between.

This clonotype showed up many times. The chain couples TRBV12-3 or TRBV12-4 to TRBJ1-1; D unclear. Trimming shortened V by 3 bases and J by 5 bases, and 4 bases separated the two germline ends. This CDR3 is 11 amino acids long. The CDR3 protein is CASSFLTEAFF. DNA for the CDR3: TGTGCCAGCAGTTTTCTTACTGAAGCTTTCTTT.

As for this clonotype: An end of the junction differs from the germline gene, which may be a read error. The CDR3 DNA sequence: TGCAGTGCCCAAAGGGACGAGGGGAGCGCGCGCAATCATCCCCAGCATTTT. Translation gives CSAQRDEGSARNHPQHF. The rearrangement joins TRBV20-1 to TRBJ1-5, with D possibly TRBD1 on 5 matching bases. Germline CDR1 and CDR2: DFQATT and SNEGSKA (reference sequence). The length of the CDR3 is 17 residues.

This clonotype has a count of ten or more. The V call is TRBV10-3, the J call TRBJ2-7, with 10 nucleotides matching TRBD2. This CDR3 region has 19 residues. Germline V gene sequence: CDR1 ENHRY, CDR2 SYGVKD. V shed 4 bases and J 0 bases; nucleotides not matched to a gene: 15. The CDR3 is CAISGGQGVLAGHSYEQYF. The DNA of the CDR3 is TGTGCCATCAGTGGGGGCCAGGGAGTACTAGCGGGGCACTCCTACGAGCAGTACTTC.

This clonotype occurred many times. This rearrangement joins TRBV7-6 to TRBJ2-3, with TRBD2 as a possible D gene (6 bases). V dropped 0 bases and J dropped 1 base, with 14 bases sitting between them. Germline values: CDR1 SGHVS, CDR2 FNYEAQ. The CDR3 loop spans 17 amino acids. CDR3 sequence reads: CASSLAYPGAGTDTQYF. The CDR3 coding sequence is TGTGCCAGCAGCTTAGCGTACCCGGGAGCCGGCACAGATACGCAGTATTTT.

Remarks on this clonotype: This may stem from a read error, because a much larger clone lies one nucleotide away. The chain recombines TRBV30 with TRBJ2-5, with D perhaps TRBD1 or TRBD2 (5 bases each). The CDR3 extends over 14 amino acids. Germline values: CDR1 GTSNPN, CDR2 SVGIG (reference sequence). Here the CDR3 reads CACSGGRRDGTQYF. The CDR3 nucleotides are TGTGCCTGCAGTGGGGGACGGAGAGATGGCACCCAGTACTTC.

This clonotype has ten or more counts. J is TRBJ2-5 and V is TRBV20-1, with 7 bases identical to TRBD2. The CDR3 length is 17 residues. Germline CDR1 DFQATT, CDR2 SNEGSKA (reference sequence). The trim removed 1 base at V and 5 bases at J, leaving 16 bases unmatched. The CDR3 DNA sequence: TGCAGTGCTAGAGCCAAACCCCGGGACTACGACTTGGAGACCCAGTACTTC. Its translation: CSARAKPRDYDLETQYF.

This clonotype was seen at least ten times. The V call is TRBV7-2, the J call TRBJ1-5, with D uncertain. The CDR3 is 17 residues long. CDR1 and CDR2 from the germline V gene are SGHTA and FQGNSA. Deletions cut 0 bases from V and 0 bases from J, with 12 bases between. CDR3 protein: CASSLALGTTSNQPQHF. The CDR3 DNA reads as TGTGCCAGCAGCTTAGCGCTAGGTACGACTAGCAATCAGCCCCAGCATTTT.

This clonotype was observed at least ten times. The chain links TRBV7-3 to TRBJ2-5; 10 bases agree with TRBD2. CDR1 and CDR2 (germline): SGHTA, FQGTGA. After removal of 5 bases from V and 4 bases from J, the junction contained 1 base not matched to a gene. The CDR3 runs to 13 residues. The DNA of the CDR3 is TGTGCCAGCAGCCGACTAGCGGGAGAGACCCAGTACTTC. Its translation is CASSRLAGETQYF. Complete variable domain (other parts from reference TRBV7-3 and TRBJ2-5): GAGVSQTPSNKVTEKGKYVELRCDPISGHTALYWYRQSLGQGPEFLIYFQGTGAADDSGLPNDRFFAVRPEGSVSTLKIQRTERGDSAVYLCASSRLAGETQYFGPGTRLLVL.

This clonotype appeared many times. J is TRBJ2-7 and V is TRBV20-1; possibly TRBD1 or TRBD2 for D (5 bases each). Trimming cost V 0 bases and J 7 bases, with 16 bases left between them. Per the germline V gene, CDR1 is DFQATT and CDR2 is SNEGSKA (reference sequence). The CDR3 runs to 14 residues. In DNA, the CDR3 is TGCAGTGCTAGAGATCGAGGGGCGGGCGTAGAGCAGTACTTC. Its translation is CSARDRGAGVEQYF.